The 27 T cell receptor beta chains below were found in one sample sequenced in a study of cytomegalovirus exposure and HLA in healthy donors. PCR primers comprised 60 Vbeta and 13 Jbeta primers. Some clones are missing from TCRdb's copy, which holds only in-frame ones; the method was immunoSEQ multiplex PCR. Of 100,000 or so clones listed, around 79% are singletons. The specimen sequenced was PBMCs. All receptors derive from a woman aged 40 to 50 in good health and CMV-seronegative.

The V and J genes are TRBV4-1 and TRBJ2-1, with TRBD1 matching 7 bases. This CDR3 has 18 amino acids. The ends lost 4 bases at V and 4 bases at J; junction bases unmatched: 16. Germline CDR1 reads MGHRA; CDR2 reads YSYEKL. For the CDR3, the DNA is TGCGCCAGCAGCCCCCAGACAGGGCCTGTTCAAGGGTACAATGAGCAGTTCTTC. It encodes CASSPQTGPVQGYNEQFF.

This sequence joins TRBV5-1 and TRBJ2-5; D is uncertain. Germline V gene sequence: CDR1 SGHRS, CDR2 YFSETQ. Trimming pared 1 base from V and 2 bases from J, leaving 6 bases between. The CDR3 is made up of 13 amino acids. This chain's CDR3 is CASSLSLQETQYF. Written as DNA, the CDR3 is TGCGCCAGCAGCTTGTCACTGCAAGAGACCCAGTACTTC.

The V call is TRBV7-9, the J call TRBJ1-1; D ambiguous. V shed 1 base and J shed 3 bases, with 6 bases lying between them. The germline V gene encodes CDR1 SEHNR and CDR2 FQNEAQ (reference sequence). CDR3 length equals 13 residues. The CDR3 region has the DNA TGTGCCAGCAGCTTAGAGGGAGACACTGAAGCTTTCTTT. It is translated as CASSLEGDTEAFF.

The chain uses TRBV30 and TRBJ2-7; maybe TRBD1 (6 bases). Germline V CDR1 and CDR2: GTSNPN, SVGIG (reference sequence). Between the trimmed V and J ends, which lost 3 bases and 3 bases, there was a span of 12 bases. The CDR3 runs to 13 residues. CDR3 region: CAWSLQGLYEQYF. As DNA, the CDR3 is TGTGCCTGGAGCCTACAGGGCCTCTACGAGCAGTACTTC.

The chain employs TRBV7-3 and TRBJ2-3; D not certain. Germline CDR1 and CDR2: SGHTA and FQGTGA. V lost 5 bases, J lost 1 base, and 13 bases lay in between. This CDR3 comprises 15 residues. CDR3 region: CASSISATGTDTQYF. CDR3 DNA: TGTGCCAGCAGCATATCGGCGACTGGCACAGATACGCAGTATTTT.

Points on this clone: Other DNA sequences from this sample encode an identical CDR3 as well. The chain carries TRBV7-9 and TRBJ1-1, with unresolved D. Trimming shortened V by 4 bases and J by 2 bases, and 8 bases separated the two germline ends. The germline V gene has CDR1 SEHNR and CDR2 FQNEAQ (reference sequence). This CDR3 comprises 13 residues. This CDR3 is CASSSEGNTEAFF. DNA of the CDR3: TGTGCCAGCAGCTCCGAGGGAAACACTGAAGCTTTCTTT.

The gene calls are TRBV11-2 and TRBJ2-7, with a tentative D call TRBD1 (5 bases). With 4 bases removed from V and 0 bases from J, the gap between germline ends came to 13 bases. Germline loops: CDR1 SGHAT, CDR2 FQNNGV. The CDR3 totals 15 residues. This chain's CDR3 is CASSSGVGLSYEQYF. CDR3 sequence (DNA): TGTGCCAGCAGCTCAGGTGTGGGGCTCTCCTACGAGCAGTACTTC.

This chain connects TRBV18 to TRBJ2-2; 8 bases fit TRBD1. V lost 5 bases to trimming and J lost 5 bases; unmatched junction nucleotides: 4. This CDR3 is built from 14 residues. Germline V lookup: CDR1 KGHSH, CDR2 LQKENI. The CDR3 spells CASSKDRGTGELFF. CDR3 bases: TGTGCCAGCTCAAAAGACAGGGGAACCGGGGAGCTGTTTTTT. The full variable domain, with the rest looked up from reference TRBV18 and TRBJ2-2, is NAGVMQNPRHLVRRRGQEARLRCSPMKGHSHVYWYRQLPEEGLKFMVYLQKENIIDESGMPKERFSAEFPKEGPSILRIQQVVRGDSAAYFCASSKDRGTGELFFGEGSRLTVL.

The CDR3: CSVGDSTGNTIYF. CDR3 bases: TGCAGCGTGGGTGACAGTACTGGAAACACCATATATTTT. The V gene is TRBV29-1, the J gene TRBJ1-3, with D possibly matching TRBD1 (5 bases). CDR3 size: 13 residues. The ends were cut back, 6 bases at V and 2 bases at J, with 11 bases in the middle. Per germline, CDR1 SQVTM and CDR2 ANQGSEA.

The chain combines TRBV5-6 with TRBJ2-5; a weak D match, TRBD1 (5 bases). CDR1 and CDR2 from the germline V gene are SGHDT and YYEEEE. This CDR3 has 15 residues. V lost 0 bases and J lost 2, with 11 bases in between. The CDR3 is CASSLGKDTQETQYF. The CDR3 DNA reads as TGTGCCAGCAGCTTGGGCAAGGACACGCAAGAGACCCAGTACTTC.

The chain carries TRBV4-1 and TRBJ2-1; D is unclear. Germline CDR1 and CDR2: MGHRA and YSYEKL. The length of the CDR3 is 15 residues. Trimming stripped 1 base from V and 0 bases from J, with 7 bases between. CDR3 DNA sequence: TGCGCCAGCAGCCAAGGTCAGAACTCCTACAATGAGCAGTTCTTC. It encodes CASSQGQNSYNEQFF.

This chain links TRBV29-1 with TRBJ2-2; 11 nucleotides match TRBD2. This CDR3 comprises 15 residues. V lost 5 bases and J lost 6; bases outside the gene matches: 8. Germline CDR1 reads SQVTM; CDR2 reads ANQGSEA. CDR3 protein: CSVIPSGGISGELFF. CDR3 nucleotide sequence: TGCAGCGTTATCCCTAGCGGGGGGATTTCCGGGGAGCTGTTTTTT.

The chain couples TRBV19 to TRBJ1-2; D may be TRBD1 (5 bases). Trimming shortened V by 5 bases and J by 7 bases, and 11 bases separated the two germline ends. Germline V lookup: CDR1 LNHDA, CDR2 SQIVND (reference sequence). The CDR3 is 12 residues long. For the CDR3, the DNA is TGTGCCAGTAGTCGCGGGGGTTCTGGCTACACCTTC. Its protein product is CASSRGGSGYTF.

V and J are TRBV11-3 and TRBJ1-4; possible D gene TRBD1, 6 bases. V was pared by 1 base and J by 2 bases, with 11 bases between. Germline-derived CDR1 and CDR2 are SGHNT and YENEEA. The CDR3 runs 16 residues. The DNA of the CDR3 is TGTGCCAGCAGCTTAGGGGAGGGGGTTACTAATGAAAAACTGTTTTTT. It is translated as CASSLGEGVTNEKLFF.

The chain couples TRBV2 to TRBJ2-5, with no clear D. Germline V gives CDR1 SNHLY, CDR2 FYNNEI. The V and J ends lost 4 bases and 5 bases respectively, with 5 bases between them. The CDR3 has 11 amino acids. The CDR3 nucleotides are TGTGCCAGCAGTGGGGCGGAGACCCAGTACTTC. This translates into CASSGAETQYF.

The chain's CDR3 is CASSYSVQSYEQYF. DNA for the CDR3: TGTGCCAGCAGTTACTCGGTACAGTCCTACGAGCAGTACTTC. This chain joins TRBV6-5 and TRBJ2-7; D unresolved. CDR3 length equals 14 residues. Trimming removed 0 bases from V and 1 base from J, with 7 bases in between. From germline, CDR1 is MNHEY and CDR2 SVGAGI.

This clone has more than one count but fewer than ten. The rearrangement links TRBV7-3 to TRBJ2-2, with 7 bases matching TRBD1. V gave up 5 bases and J gave up 3 bases; unmatched junction bases: 3. CDR3 size: 14 residues. CDR1 and CDR2 (germline): SGHTA, FQGTGA. The CDR3 here is CASSRDSYTGELFF. Written as DNA, the CDR3 is TGTGCCAGCAGCCGGGACAGCTACACCGGGGAGCTGTTTTTT.

The rearrangement uses TRBV18 and TRBJ1-1, with a tentative D call TRBD1 (6 bases). Germline V gene sequence: CDR1 KGHSH, CDR2 LQKENI. This CDR3 has 14 residues. Trimming removed 6 bases at V and 1 base at J, with 12 bases between. CDR3 nucleotide sequence: TGTGCCAGCTCCCTTAGGACAGAGAACACTGAAGCTTTCTTT. Translation: CASSLRTENTEAFF.

This clone was seen just once. The chain is built from TRBV7-2 and TRBJ1-6; a possible D gene is TRBD1 (6 bases). The CDR3 extends over 15 amino acids. V was cut by 1 base and J by 6 bases, with 10 bases left in between. CDR1 is SGHTA and CDR2 is FQGNSA in the germline V gene. CDR3 protein: CASSLVYRANSPLHF. The CDR3 nucleotides read TGTGCCAGCAGCTTAGTTTACAGGGCTAATTCACCCCTCCACTTT.

This chain links TRBV11-2 with TRBJ2-7; 7 nucleotides agree with TRBD1. Unmatched junction bases numbered 9, after V lost 7 bases and J lost 3 bases. From germline, CDR1 is SGHAT and CDR2 FQNNGV. The CDR3 runs to 14 residues. The CDR3 loop reads CASNDQGDGYEQYF. CDR3 DNA: TGTGCCAGCAACGATCAGGGGGATGGCTACGAGCAGTACTTC.

In regard to this clone: Lacking the conserved final phenylalanine or tryptophan, this CDR3 likely reflects a read error. This sequence joins TRBV29-1 and TRBJ1-2; the D is unclear. V lost 3 bases to trimming and J lost 2 bases, with 10 bases between them. Germline V CDR1 and CDR2: SQVTM, ANQGSEA. The CDR3 length is 13 residues. The CDR3, as DNA: TGCAGCGTTGATCCCCGGGAGAACTATGGCTACACCGTC. The encoded protein is CSVDPRENYGYTV.

This rearrangement joins TRBV21-1 to TRBJ1-1; the table names TRBD1, a call not compared with the DNA. TRBV21-1 is a pseudogene locus. There are 14 residues in the CDR3. For the CDR3, the DNA is TGTGCCAGCAGCAAAGCCTGGAGCAGGGGTGAAGCTTTCTTT. It is translated as CASSKAWSRGEAFF.

The J gene is TRBJ1-2, the V gene TRBV7-3; 9 bases map to TRBD1. The CDR3 is made up of 15 amino acids. The germline CDR1 and CDR2 sequences are SGHTA and FQGTGA. The V gene end was trimmed by 5 bases and the J gene end by 0 bases; junction bases not matched to a gene: 4. The CDR3 spells CASSLTGGTNYGYTF. Here the CDR3 DNA reads TGTGCCAGCAGCCTGACAGGGGGGACTAACTATGGCTACACCTTC.

The chain couples TRBV6-1 to TRBJ1-1, with D tentatively TRBD1 (5 bases). The CDR3 extends over 15 amino acids. The germline V and J ends were trimmed by 7 bases and 1 base, with 16 bases remaining between them. Germline CDR1 MNHNS, CDR2 SASEGT. The DNA for the CDR3 is TGTGCCAGCATGGTTGGTGGACACCCGAACACTGAAGCTTTCTTT. This sequence encodes CASMVGGHPNTEAFF.

This chain joins TRBV7-6 and TRBJ1-2; 7 positions match TRBD1. V was pared by 5 bases and J by 4 bases, with 10 bases of the junction left unmatched. This CDR3 spans 15 amino acids. CDR1 and CDR2 (germline): SGHVS, FNYEAQ. CDR3: CASSRDRSPLYGYTF. For the CDR3, the DNA is TGTGCCAGCAGCCGGGACAGATCTCCCCTCTATGGCTACACCTTC.

CDR3: CASSTGTATYGYTF. Here the CDR3 DNA reads TGTGCCAGCAGCACGGGGACAGCAACTTATGGCTACACCTTC. The chain is built from TRBV7-9 and TRBJ1-2, with TRBD1 identical over 7 bases. The CDR3 contains 14 residues. Trimming cost V 5 bases and J 5 bases; bases outside gene matches: 8. The germline V gene has CDR1 SEHNR and CDR2 FQNEAQ (reference sequence).

This chain joins TRBV28 and TRBJ2-6, with D possibly being TRBD1 (5 bases). The V gene lost 5 bases and the J gene lost 5 bases, with 16 bases spanning the gap. CDR1 is MDHEN, CDR2 SYDVKM, per germline. CDR3 length: 16 amino acids. The CDR3 loop is CASSVGVRGRANVLTF. CDR3 nucleotide sequence: TGTGCCAGCAGTGTAGGGGTAAGAGGTAGGGCCAACGTCCTGACTTTC.